A single sample gave rise to the 17 T cell receptor beta chains below, sequenced in a study of T cells in Graves' hyperthyroidism and ophthalmopathy. TCR beta CDR3 sequences were amplified from RNA transcripts. In the first-round RT-PCR of the TCR CDR3, the HTBI primer set was used. TCRdb independently ran MiXCR on the multiplex PCR reads; one entry per CDR3 protein. The repertoire consists of some 600,000 distinct CDR3 sequences, with about 15% occurring once and the leading ten covering almost 6%. The source material was blood. The source of these receptors is a woman younger than 45 with Graves' hyperthyroidism that later progressed to Graves' ophthalmopathy.

About this clonotype: This may arise from a read error, as a much more abundant clone is one base away. V and J are TRBV29-1 and TRBJ2-1, with 7 bases aligning to TRBD2. Germline CDR1 reads SQVTM; CDR2 reads ANQGSEA. V trimming: 0 bases; J trimming: 8 bases; junction bases outside the gene matches: 10. The CDR3 is 15 residues long. The CDR3 nucleotides read TGCAGCGTTGAAGAGAAGCGGGGCTTAACGTATGAGCAGTTCTTC. Its protein is CSVEEKRGLTYEQFF.

This clonotype was picked up many times. The chain combines TRBV27 with TRBJ1-4; D not resolved. Germline lookup yields CDR1 MNHEY and CDR2 SMNVEV (reference sequence). The CDR3 totals 14 residues. The V end lost 3 bases, the J end lost 8 bases, and 13 bases lay between the germline ends. CDR3 nucleotides: TGTGCCAGCAGTTTTGGGGTGCAGCAAGAAAAACTGTTTTTT. Its translation: CASSFGVQQEKLFF.

This clonotype came up many times. The chain combines TRBV12-3 or TRBV12-4 with TRBJ1-1; the match to TRBD1 covers 7 bases. The J segment lost 4 bases and the V segment lost 6 bases, leaving 5 bases of the junction unmatched. This CDR3 is 13 amino acids long. Written as DNA, the CDR3 is TGTGCCAGCAGCATGCAGGGGGTCACTGAAGCTTTCTTT. Protein product: CASSMQGVTEAFF.

This clonotype has a count of ten or more. The genes are TRBV5-1 and TRBJ2-7; D possibly corresponds to TRBD2 (6 bases). There are 15 residues in the CDR3. V was cut by 7 bases and J by 7 bases, with 24 bases left in between. Germline CDR1 is SGHRS and CDR2 is YFSETQ. In nucleotides, the CDR3 is TGCGCCAGCTCCGTCTTTGGGGACTTTGGTGGGGAGCAGTACTTC. It is translated as CASSVFGDFGGEQYF.

This clonotype was recorded many times. The rearrangement joins TRBV6-1 to TRBJ1-1, with D unresolved. The germline CDR1 and CDR2 sequences are MNHNS and SASEGT. V shed 7 bases and J shed 2 bases, with 14 bases lying between them. The CDR3 loop spans 14 amino acids. The CDR3 reads CASTPRGVNTEAFF. The CDR3, as DNA: TGTGCCAGCACCCCCCGCGGGGTAAACACTGAAGCTTTCTTT.

Many counts were recorded for this clonotype. This chain links TRBV18 with TRBJ2-3; no clear D gene. Between the trimmed V and J ends, which lost 3 bases and 0 bases, there was a span of 13 bases. The length of the CDR3 is 16 residues. CDR1 and CDR2 from the germline V gene are KGHSH and LQKENI. The CDR3 sequence is CASSPEVGPSTDTQYF. CDR3 sequence (DNA): TGTGCCAGCTCACCCGAGGTGGGCCCCAGCACAGATACGCAGTATTTT.

This clonotype was seen repeatedly, ten times or more. V gene TRBV10-3 combines with J gene TRBJ2-1, with TRBD2 matching 9 bases. Unmatched junction bases numbered 5, after V lost 6 bases and J lost 2 bases. The CDR3 has 15 amino acids. Germline V lookup: CDR1 ENHRY, CDR2 SYGVKD. The CDR3 here is CAIRQLAGPYNEQFF. The CDR3 DNA is TGTGCCATCAGGCAACTAGCGGGTCCCTACAATGAGCAGTTCTTC.

In its sample, this clonotype was seen many times. CDR3 nucleotides: TGTGCCAGCAGCAGGCGTGGTTCGGTGAACACTGAAGCTTTCTTT. This encodes CASSRRGSVNTEAFF. This chain connects TRBV6-2 or TRBV6-3 to TRBJ1-1; no definite D call. CDR1 and CDR2 (germline): MNHEY, SVGEGT. The CDR3 covers 15 residues. Trimming removed 6 bases from V and 0 bases from J, with 14 bases in between.

The rearrangement links TRBV6-1 to TRBJ1-5; tentative D call: TRBD1 (6 bases). V was pared by 5 bases and J by 2 bases, with 16 bases between. CDR3 length: 16 residues. Germline lookup yields CDR1 MNHNS and CDR2 SASEGT. CDR3 residues: CASSRGWGPGNQPQHF. CDR3 in DNA: TGTGCCAGCAGTAGGGGGTGGGGGCCCGGCAATCAGCCCCAGCATTTT.

This clonotype has only a few counts. This may arise from a read error, as a much more abundant clone is one base away. The missing conserved phenylalanine or tryptophan at the end of this CDR3 makes a read error likely. The chain combines TRBV12-3 or TRBV12-4 with TRBJ2-5; 9 positions match TRBD1. The CDR3 is made up of 15 amino acids. V was clipped by 3 bases and J by 6 bases; unmatched bases: 8. The CDR3 DNA follows: TGTGCCAGCAGTTTTGGTCGACAGGGGGGGAAGACCCAGTACCTC. This gives the protein CASSFGRQGGKTQYL.

The rearrangement uses TRBV13 and TRBJ2-7, with 9 bases lining up with TRBD1. CDR3 size: 19 residues. V dropped 4 bases and J dropped 3; count of bases not matched to a gene: 19. Germline V CDR1 and CDR2: PRHDT, FYEKMQ (reference sequence). Here the CDR3 reads CASSSKSRTGAVRGYEQYF. The CDR3 DNA reads TGTGCCAGCAGCTCCAAATCGAGGACAGGGGCGGTGAGGGGCTACGAGCAGTACTTC.

This clonotype has at least ten counts. The gene calls are TRBV3-1 and TRBJ1-2, with D unclear. Deletions cut 1 base from V and 6 bases from J, with 3 bases between. This CDR3 is built from 11 residues. Germline V CDR1 and CDR2: LGHDT, YNNKEL (reference sequence). The DNA for the CDR3 is TGTGCCAGCAGCCAAGCACATGGCTACACCTTC. Encoded protein: CASSQAHGYTF.

Turning to this clonotype: This is likely a read error, given that the CDR3 carries no conserved phenylalanine or tryptophan at its end. The chain employs TRBV24-1 and TRBJ1-1; D remains ambiguous. Germline V gene lookup returns CDR1 KGHDR and CDR2 SFDVKD. The CDR3 contains 14 residues. V was cut by 2 bases and J by 1 base, with 7 bases left in between. Here the CDR3 reads CATSDSTPNTEAFL. DNA of the CDR3: TGTGCCACCAGTGATTCGACTCCGAACACTGAAGCTTTCCTT.

This clonotype was counted ten times or more. This chain connects TRBV12-3 or TRBV12-4 to TRBJ2-1; D is ambiguous. V shed 1 base and J shed 5 bases, with 9 bases lying between them. The CDR3 consists of 14 residues. CDR3: CASSLEGTHNEQFF. CDR3 DNA: TGTGCCAGCAGTTTAGAGGGTACCCACAATGAGCAGTTCTTC.

The sample holds a few counts of this clonotype. This rearrangement joins TRBV6-1 to TRBJ1-5; a possible D gene is TRBD1 (6 bases). Trimming pared 6 bases from V and 3 bases from J, leaving 12 bases between. CDR3 length: 14 amino acids. Germline V gene lookup returns CDR1 MNHNS and CDR2 SASEGT. The CDR3 DNA is TGTGCCAGCAGGGGATCGGGGGCCAATCAGCCCCAGCATTTT. Translation gives CASRGSGANQPQHF.

This clonotype was detected ten times or more. This rearrangement joins TRBV3-1 to TRBJ1-1; D gene uncertain. Germline CDR1 is LGHDT and CDR2 is YNNKEL (reference sequence). The CDR3 has 14 amino acids. V lost 0 bases and J lost 4, with 9 bases in between. The CDR3 here is CASSQDDISTEAFF. In nucleotides, the CDR3 is TGTGCCAGCAGCCAAGACGACATTAGCACTGAAGCTTTCTTT.

This clonotype has ten or more counts. This rearrangement joins TRBV29-1 to TRBJ1-3; D is perhaps TRBD1 (5 bases). CDR1 and CDR2 from the germline V gene are SQVTM and ANQGSEA. This CDR3 contains 13 residues. V was trimmed by 4 bases and J by 4 bases, leaving 11 bases between them. The CDR3 reads CSVVTVLGNTIYF. In DNA form, the CDR3 reads TGCAGCGTTGTGACAGTTCTGGGAAACACCATATATTTT.